This T cell receptor (beta chain) was identified in a study of CD8+ T cells in alopecia areata. General study points: Scalp samples also yield sequences of resident alphabeta T cells from normal skin. Lesional scalp displayed greater clonality than normal scalp, most notably in alopecia totalis/universalis. Shared TCR sequences were less clear between patients than in mice, possibly partly from HLA diversity.

The authors extracted RNA and reverse transcribed it into cDNA as the sequencing template. Here immunoSEQ multiplex PCR was the method, and the copy in TCRdb shows in-frame clones only, minus some. The sample has some 150,000 clones; around two thirds are singletons. Turning to this clone: Its specificity is not known. The sample has other DNA sequences that encode this CDR3 too.

Deletions cut 2 bases from V and 4 bases from J, with 3 bases between. This CDR3 is built from 12 residues. Germline values: CDR1 ENHRY, CDR2 SYGVKD. The clonotype was recovered from a human donor in good health. Sequenced material: CD8+ T cells sorted from blood. The rearrangement joins TRBV10-3 to TRBJ2-1; D uncertain. The chain's CDR3 is CAISELYNEQFF. The CDR3 coding sequence is TGTGCCATCAGTGAGCTATACAATGAGCAGTTCTTC.